This passage covers 30 T cell receptor beta chains from one sample sequenced in a study of T cells after yellow fever vaccination. One entry per CDR3 protein, called by TCRdb with MiXCR from the 5' RACE reads. Of roughly 150,000 distinct CDR3 sequences listed, 6% to 7.5% were seen once; the top ten hold over 2%. The source material was CD4+ T cells sorted from PBMCs, sampled about 5 days after the first yellow fever vaccination. The receptor set was obtained from a man aged 18 to 30 who received the YFV17D yellow fever vaccine.

In this sample, this clonotype turned up a few times. This sequence joins TRBV7-2 and TRBJ1-1; D is unclear. V lost 6 bases and J lost 0, with 14 bases in between. Germline CDR1 and CDR2: SGHTA and FQGNSA. This CDR3 has 15 residues. CDR3 amino acids: CASSPSSQMNTEAFF. For the CDR3, the DNA is TGTGCCAGCAGTCCCTCCTCGCAGATGAACACTGAAGCTTTCTTT.

The CDR3 protein is CASSLRQGVFATQYF. The CDR3 DNA reads TGTGCCAGCAGCTTGAGACAGGGGGTGTTTGCGACCCAGTACTTC. This sequence joins TRBV5-4 and TRBJ2-5, with 9 bases aligning to TRBD1. CDR3 length: 15 amino acids. Germline CDR1 and CDR2: SGHNT and YYREEE (reference sequence). Trimming took 1 base from V and 7 from J; bases not matched to a gene: 8.

This clonotype was recorded at least ten times. The chain combines TRBV7-2 with TRBJ2-1; D possibly corresponds to TRBD2 (6 bases). The CDR3 runs 16 residues. The V and J ends lost 5 bases and 0 bases respectively, with 14 bases between them. Germline loops: CDR1 SGHTA, CDR2 FQGNSA. CDR3 bases: TGTGCCAGCAGCGTCCAACCCGGGAGCTCCTACAATGAGCAGTTCTTC. Protein: CASSVQPGSSYNEQFF.

This clonotype was recorded once. The J gene is TRBJ2-6, the V gene TRBV10-3; D remains ambiguous. Germline V gene lookup returns CDR1 ENHRY and CDR2 SYGVKD. The CDR3 has 17 residues. Trimming stripped 5 bases from V and 3 bases from J, with 17 bases between. The CDR3 region has the DNA TGTGCCATCAGTCAGGTAGGGCCACAGATTGGGGCCAACGTCCTGACTTTC. As protein: CAISQVGPQIGANVLTF.

This clonotype has just a few counts. The genes are TRBV2 and TRBJ1-2, with D possibly being TRBD1 (6 bases). The CDR3 spans 15 residues. The germline V and J ends were trimmed by 2 bases and 4 bases, with 14 bases remaining between them. Germline V gene lookup returns CDR1 SNHLY and CDR2 FYNNEI. CDR3 sequence: CASSEFKGHPYGYTF. For the CDR3, the DNA is TGTGCCAGCAGTGAATTTAAGGGACACCCCTATGGCTACACCTTC.

This clonotype was observed at least ten times. The chain employs TRBV20-1 and TRBJ2-2, with D possibly matching TRBD1 (5 bases). Germline CDR1 reads DFQATT; CDR2 reads SNEGSKA (reference sequence). The CDR3 sequence is 16 residues long. Deletions cut 0 bases from V and 1 base from J, with 12 bases between. The CDR3 protein is CSARDPRQGNTGELFF. The CDR3 DNA reads as TGCAGTGCTAGAGATCCGCGGCAGGGGAACACCGGGGAGCTGTTTTTT.

The gene calls are TRBV7-9 and TRBJ2-3, with D unresolved. The CDR3 totals 13 residues. Germline V lookup: CDR1 SEHNR, CDR2 FQNEAQ (reference sequence). V was trimmed by 1 base and J by 6 bases, leaving 8 bases between them. The CDR3 loop reads CASSLEGSDTQYF. The CDR3 nucleotides read TGTGCCAGCAGCTTAGAAGGGTCGGATACGCAGTATTTT. Full variable domain (rest looked up from reference TRBV7-9 and TRBJ2-3): DTGVSQNPRHKITKRGQNVTFRCDPISEHNRLYWYRQTLGQGPEFLTYFQNEAQLEKSRLLSDRFSAERPKGSFSTLEIQRTEQGDSAMYLCASSLEGSDTQYFGPGTRLTVL.

This clonotype came up many times. CDR3 in DNA: TGTGCCATCAGTGATACATTTCGAGGAAGGCAGATAGGAGAGACCCAGTACTTC. This gives the protein CAISDTFRGRQIGETQYF. V and J are TRBV10-3 and TRBJ2-5, with no clear D. The CDR3 spans 18 residues. Trimming pared 3 bases from V and 4 bases from J, leaving 24 bases between. Germline V gives CDR1 ENHRY, CDR2 SYGVKD.

In regard to this clonotype: This may be a read error, as it is one base from a much larger clone. The rearrangement uses TRBV9 and TRBJ2-6; maybe TRBD2 (5 bases). The CDR3 contains 16 residues. The germline V gene encodes CDR1 SGDLS and CDR2 YYNGEE. Trimming cost V 1 base and J 2 bases, with 10 bases left between them. The DNA for the CDR3 is TGTGCCAGCAGCGTACGCTGGGGAGCTGGGGCCAACGTCCTGACTTTC. Its protein is CASSVRWGAGANVLTF. Drawing the rest from reference TRBV9 and TRBJ2-6, the complete variable domain is DSGVTQTPKHLITATGQRVTLRCSPRSGDLSVYWYQQSLDQGLQFLIQYYNGEERAKGNILERFSAQQFPDLHSELNLSSLELGDSALYFCASSVRWGAGANVLTFGAGSRLTVL.

In this sample, this clonotype turned up many times. This chain uses TRBV5-4 with TRBJ1-6, with D possibly matching TRBD1 (6 bases). V lost 2 bases and J 11 bases, leaving 17 bases between the germline ends. Germline CDR1 is SGHNT and CDR2 is YYREEE (reference sequence). CDR3 length: 15 residues. The CDR3 is CASSLEGGVKAPLHF. CDR3 DNA: TGTGCCAGCAGCTTAGAAGGGGGAGTTAAGGCACCCCTCCACTTT.

In its sample, this clonotype was seen many times. The chain links TRBV7-9 to TRBJ1-1; no clear D. Germline values: CDR1 SEHNR, CDR2 FQNEAQ (reference sequence). This CDR3 is 13 amino acids long. Trimming took off 1 base at V and 3 bases at J, with 6 bases between the two ends. This CDR3 is CASSLVEYTEAFF. CDR3 nucleotides: TGTGCCAGCAGCTTAGTGGAGTACACTGAAGCTTTCTTT. Based on the CDR3 plus reference TRBV7-9 and TRBJ1-1, the full variable domain is DTGVSQNPRHKITKRGQNVTFRCDPISEHNRLYWYRQTLGQGPEFLTYFQNEAQLEKSRLLSDRFSAERPKGSFSTLEIQRTEQGDSAMYLCASSLVEYTEAFFGQGTRLTVV.

This clonotype was recorded a few times. The rearrangement links TRBV7-2 to TRBJ2-6, with D uncertain. This CDR3 comprises 16 residues. Germline lookup yields CDR1 SGHTA and CDR2 FQGNSA. V dropped 0 bases and J dropped 0 bases, with 6 bases sitting between them. CDR3 DNA sequence: TGTGCCAGCAGCTTAGCTTCTTACTCTGGGGCCAACGTCCTGACTTTC. The encoded protein is CASSLASYSGANVLTF.

The chain combines TRBV20-1 with TRBJ2-3; 12 nucleotides align to TRBD1. The length of the CDR3 is 17 residues. V lost 5 bases, J lost 5 bases, and 14 bases stayed unmatched. Germline V CDR1 and CDR2: DFQATT, SNEGSKA (reference sequence). The CDR3 nucleotides are TGCAGTGCTGCAGGTCTCGGGACAGGGGGCCGGAGAGATACGCAGTATTTT. Translated: CSAAGLGTGGRRDTQYF.

This clonotype has at least ten counts. This chain links TRBV24-1 with TRBJ2-1; TRBD1 might be the D (6 bases). V dropped 1 base and J dropped 3 bases, with 12 bases sitting between them. Germline V gene lookup returns CDR1 KGHDR and CDR2 SFDVKD. This CDR3 contains 16 residues. CDR3 residues: CATSDLGGKNYNEQFF. The CDR3 region has the DNA TGTGCCACCAGTGATTTAGGGGGAAAGAACTACAATGAGCAGTTCTTC.

This clonotype was recorded many times. DNA for the CDR3: TGTGCCAGCAGCCAAGATCTCGGCGCCTCGCAGTATTTT. Its protein is CASSQDLGASQYF. The J gene is TRBJ2-3, the V gene TRBV3-1, with D unresolved. The CDR3 is made up of 13 amino acids. Germline CDR1 and CDR2: LGHDT and YNNKEL (reference sequence). Between the trimmed V and J ends, which lost 0 bases and 10 bases, there was a span of 11 bases.

In its sample, this clonotype was seen a few times. The chain employs TRBV5-1 and TRBJ1-1; 9 nucleotides align to TRBD1. CDR1 and CDR2 (germline): SGHRS, YFSETQ. This CDR3 has 15 amino acids. Trimming at V came to 0 bases and at J to 6 bases, leaving 6 bases not matched to a gene. This CDR3 reads CASSLAGDRVAEAFF. The CDR3 region has the DNA TGCGCCAGCAGCTTGGCAGGGGACAGGGTTGCTGAAGCTTTCTTT.

The table lists this clonotype with many counts. The J gene is TRBJ2-7, the V gene TRBV11-2; 11 nucleotides agree with TRBD2. The CDR3 totals 14 residues. Germline V gene sequence: CDR1 SGHAT, CDR2 FQNNGV. J lost 2 bases, V lost 7 bases, and 4 bases had no gene match. DNA for the CDR3: TGTGCCAGCACACTAGCGGGGGTAACCTACGAGCAGTACGTC. It translates to CASTLAGVTYEQYV.

This clonotype was detected only a few times. The CDR3 DNA follows: TGTGCCAGTACCTCCATAGATTCTAGCACAGATACGCAGTATTTT. Amino acid sequence: CASTSIDSSTDTQYF. V and J are TRBV19 and TRBJ2-3; no definite D call. Deletions cut 7 bases from V and 0 bases from J, with 14 bases between. The CDR3 has 15 residues. Germline CDR1 is LNHDA and CDR2 is SQIVND (reference sequence).

This clonotype was found many times. This chain connects TRBV2 to TRBJ1-3; D remains unclear. The CDR3 extends over 15 amino acids. V was shortened by 1 base and J by 0 bases, with 7 bases between the two germline ends. The V gene's germline CDR1 is SNHLY and CDR2 FYNNEI. CDR3 DNA sequence: TGTGCCAGCAGTGAAGAGGGATACTCTGGAAACACCATATATTTT. Translation gives CASSEEGYSGNTIYF.

The chain links TRBV7-2 to TRBJ1-1, with D uncertain. The V gene lost 1 base and the J gene lost 5 bases, with 14 bases spanning the gap. The germline V gene encodes CDR1 SGHTA and CDR2 FQGNSA. This CDR3 is 15 amino acids long. CDR3 sequence reads: CASSLGSQTRTEAFF. The DNA for the CDR3 is TGTGCCAGCAGCTTAGGGTCTCAGACTAGGACTGAAGCTTTCTTT.

The V and J genes are TRBV5-1 and TRBJ1-1, with a tentative D call TRBD1 (6 bases). CDR3 length: 13 amino acids. Trimming removed 6 bases at V and 5 bases at J, with 14 bases between. CDR1 and CDR2 from the germline V gene are SGHRS and YFSETQ. The CDR3 here is CASKRGASTEAFF. CDR3 DNA: TGCGCCAGCAAGCGGGGGGCTAGTACTGAAGCTTTCTTT.

This clonotype was observed at least ten times. The chain carries TRBV15 and TRBJ1-1; D is unresolved. CDR3 length: 13 amino acids. The V gene's germline CDR1 is LNHNV and CDR2 YYDKDF (reference sequence). The V end lost 1 base, the J end lost 8 bases, and 11 bases lay between the germline ends. Here the CDR3 DNA reads TGTGCCACCAGCAGAGCAAGCCAGTTCGAAGCTTTCTTT. It yields the protein CATSRASQFEAFF.

This clonotype has more than one count but fewer than ten. This chain links TRBV5-1 with TRBJ1-4, with D possibly being TRBD1 (5 bases). There are 13 residues in the CDR3. From germline, CDR1 is SGHRS and CDR2 YFSETQ. The V end was cut by 4 bases, the J end by 5 bases, with 9 bases between. The CDR3 DNA reads as TGCGCCAGCAGCCCTGACAGAAATGAAAAACTGTTTTTT. Translation gives CASSPDRNEKLFF.

The chain links TRBV19 to TRBJ1-1, with D possibly being TRBD1 (5 bases). Germline V gene sequence: CDR1 LNHDA, CDR2 SQIVND (reference sequence). V lost 3 bases, J lost 4 bases, and 18 bases lay in between. The CDR3 is 16 residues long. The CDR3 region is CASSMLPGRGGTEAFF. The CDR3 nucleotides read TGTGCCAGTAGTATGCTTCCAGGGCGAGGTGGCACTGAAGCTTTCTTT.

Points on this clonotype: One end of the junction does not line up with germline, which may come from a read error. The chain combines TRBV5-1 with TRBJ2-2, with a tentative D call TRBD2 (6 bases). Germline V CDR1 and CDR2: SGHRS, YFSETQ. The CDR3 extends over 17 amino acids. The CDR3 is CASSLAGGSGLTGKLFF. The CDR3 DNA reads TGCGCCAGCAGCTTGGCCGGAGGTAGCGGCCTCACCGGGAAGCTGTTTTTT.

This clonotype was detected only a few times. CDR3 protein: CASSPRGGNSPLHF. As DNA, the CDR3 is TGTGCCAGCAGTCCCCGCGGTGGTAATTCACCCCTCCACTTT. V gene TRBV12-3 or TRBV12-4 combines with J gene TRBJ1-6; D ambiguous. The CDR3 is 14 amino acids. With 5 bases removed from V and 6 bases from J, the gap between germline ends came to 11 bases.

Only a few counts were recorded for this clonotype. This chain joins TRBV5-1 and TRBJ2-3, with D unresolved. The CDR3 runs 16 residues. The V gene lost 0 bases and the J gene lost 0 bases, with 11 bases spanning the gap. From germline, CDR1 is SGHRS and CDR2 YFSETQ. This CDR3 reads CASSLAGQQSTDTQYF. The CDR3 DNA follows: TGCGCCAGCAGCTTGGCCGGCCAGCAGAGCACAGATACGCAGTATTTT.

This clonotype occurred a few times. The gene calls are TRBV7-6 and TRBJ1-1, with a possible D match to TRBD1 (6 bases). Deletions cut 5 bases from V and 0 bases from J, with 10 bases between. CDR1 is SGHVS and CDR2 is FNYEAQ in the germline V gene. There are 14 residues in the CDR3. DNA of the CDR3: TGTGCCAGCAGCAACAGGGATCTGAACACTGAAGCTTTCTTT. Amino acids: CASSNRDLNTEAFF.

The table lists this clonotype with many counts. The CDR3 region is CATSDTWGGPGRTDTQYF. As DNA, the CDR3 is TGTGCCACCAGTGATACGTGGGGAGGACCGGGCCGCACAGATACGCAGTATTTT. J is TRBJ2-3 and V is TRBV24-1; a weak D match, TRBD2 (6 bases). The CDR3 extends over 18 amino acids. Trimming took 3 bases from V and 1 from J, leaving 19 bases between them. From germline, CDR1 is KGHDR and CDR2 SFDVKD.

This chain uses TRBV19 with TRBJ2-6; D might be TRBD2 (5 bases). CDR1 LNHDA and CDR2 SQIVND come from the germline V gene (reference sequence). V was cut by 8 bases and J by 3 bases, with 11 bases left in between. The CDR3 covers 14 residues. The CDR3 loop is CASERDNGANVLTF. DNA for the CDR3: TGTGCCAGTGAGAGGGATAATGGGGCCAACGTCCTGACTTTC. The full variable domain, completed using reference TRBV19 and TRBJ2-6, is DGGITQSPKYLFRKEGQNVTLSCEQNLNHDAMYWYRQDPGQGLRLIYYSQIVNDFQKGDIAEGYSVSREKKESFPLTVTSAQKNPTAFYLCASERDNGANVLTFGAGSRLTVL.